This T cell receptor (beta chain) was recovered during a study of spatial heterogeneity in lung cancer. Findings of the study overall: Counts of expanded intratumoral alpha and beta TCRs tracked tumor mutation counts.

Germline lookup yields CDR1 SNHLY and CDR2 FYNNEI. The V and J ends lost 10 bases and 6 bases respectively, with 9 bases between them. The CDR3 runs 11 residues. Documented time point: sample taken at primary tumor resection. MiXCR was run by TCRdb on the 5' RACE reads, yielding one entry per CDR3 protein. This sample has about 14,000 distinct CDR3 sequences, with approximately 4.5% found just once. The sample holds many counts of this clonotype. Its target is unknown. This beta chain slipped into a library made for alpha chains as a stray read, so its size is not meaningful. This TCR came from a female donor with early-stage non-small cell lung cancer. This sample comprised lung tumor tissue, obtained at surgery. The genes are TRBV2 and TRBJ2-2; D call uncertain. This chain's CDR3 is CATRGSGELFF. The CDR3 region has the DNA TGTGCCACTCGTGGCTCCGGGGAGCTGTTTTTT.